This T cell receptor (beta chain) was sequenced during a study of cytomegalovirus exposure and HLA in healthy donors. General observations from the study: The dataset shows that most TCR sequences were rare, while some public TCRs occurred in many donors.

With respect to this clone: Its antigen is as yet unknown.

The CDR3 length is 15 residues. The germline gives CDR1 SGHTA, CDR2 FQGTGA. After removal of 5 bases from V and 4 bases from J, the junction contained 10 bases not matched to a gene. It was with 60 Vbeta and 13 Jbeta primers that the PCR ran. Method: immunoSEQ multiplex PCR; TCRdb's copy keeps in-frame clones and lacks some. Here the sample spans some 110,000 clones, roughly 83% being singletons. Sequenced sample: PBMCs. V usage is TRBV7-3 and J usage is TRBJ2-5; 7 bases are shared with TRBD2. The sequence derives from a young man in good health and CMV-seropositive. The CDR3 loop is CASSPGTIPRETQYF. In nucleotides, the CDR3 is TGTGCCAGCAGCCCTGGGACTATCCCCCGAGAGACCCAGTACTTC.